This T cell receptor (beta chain) appears in the sequencing data of a study of T cell responses to AZD1222 COVID-19 vaccine. At the level of the study: It was second doses at about 4 or about 12 weeks that were pooled. Study-level points and caveats: An increase in Spike-specific TCR breadth and depth was observed after two AZD1222 doses.

V shed 5 bases, J shed 1 base, and the junction held 6 bases outside the gene matches. In germline, CDR1 is SGHDT, CDR2 YYEEEE. CDR3 length equals 15 residues. Details on this clone: Its antigen is currently unknown.

Data came from immunoSEQ multiplex PCR; TCRdb stores just in-frame clones and leaves some out. The top ten clones hold 2% to 2.5% of a sample with 100,000 or so clones, more than 90% of them seen once. The chain carries TRBV5-6 and TRBJ2-3; TRBD2 matches 8 bases. The receptor comes from an adult in good health. This specimen was peripheral blood, taken on day 0 of AZD1222 vaccination. CDR3: CASRSGLARTDTQYF. Written as DNA, the CDR3 is TGTGCCAGCAGAAGTGGACTAGCTCGCACAGATACGCAGTATTTT. The full variable domain, completed using reference TRBV5-6 and TRBJ2-3, is DAGVTQSPTHLIKTRGQQVTLRCSPKSGHDTVSWYQQALGQGPQFIFQYYEEEERQRGNFPDRFSGHQFPNYSSELNVNALLLGDSALYLCASRSGLARTDTQYFGPGTRLTVL.